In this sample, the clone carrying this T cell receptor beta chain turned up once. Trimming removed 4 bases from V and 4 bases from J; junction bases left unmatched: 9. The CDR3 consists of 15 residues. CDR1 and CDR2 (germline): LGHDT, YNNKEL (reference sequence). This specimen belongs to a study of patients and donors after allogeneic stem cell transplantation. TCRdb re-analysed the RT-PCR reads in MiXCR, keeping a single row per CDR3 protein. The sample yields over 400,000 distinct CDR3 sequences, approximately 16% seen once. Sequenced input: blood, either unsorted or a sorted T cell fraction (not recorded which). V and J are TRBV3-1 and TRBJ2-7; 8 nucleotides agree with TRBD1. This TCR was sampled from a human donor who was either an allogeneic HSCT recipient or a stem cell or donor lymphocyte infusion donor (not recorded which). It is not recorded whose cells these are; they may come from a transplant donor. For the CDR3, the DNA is TGTGCCAGCAGCCCTCGGGACAGGCTAAAATACGAGCAGTACTTC. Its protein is CASSPRDRLKYEQYF.